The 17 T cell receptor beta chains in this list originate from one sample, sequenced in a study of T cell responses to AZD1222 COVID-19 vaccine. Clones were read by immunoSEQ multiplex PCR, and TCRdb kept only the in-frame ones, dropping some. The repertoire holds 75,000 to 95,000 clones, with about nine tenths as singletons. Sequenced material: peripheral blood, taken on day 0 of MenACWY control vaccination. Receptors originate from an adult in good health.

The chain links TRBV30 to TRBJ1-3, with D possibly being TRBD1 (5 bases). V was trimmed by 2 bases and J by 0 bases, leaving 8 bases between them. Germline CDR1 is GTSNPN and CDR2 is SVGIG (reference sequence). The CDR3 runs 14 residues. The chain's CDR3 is CAWSQGASGNTIYF. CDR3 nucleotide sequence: TGTGCCTGGAGTCAGGGCGCCTCTGGAAACACCATATATTTT.

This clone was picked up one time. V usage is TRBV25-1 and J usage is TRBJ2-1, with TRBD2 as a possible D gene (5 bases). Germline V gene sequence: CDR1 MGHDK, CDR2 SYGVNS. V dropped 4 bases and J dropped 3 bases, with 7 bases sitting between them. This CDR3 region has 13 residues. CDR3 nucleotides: TGTGCCAGCAGTGCCACTAGCTACAATGAGCAGTTCTTC. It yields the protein CASSATSYNEQFF.

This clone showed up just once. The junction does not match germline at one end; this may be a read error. This CDR3 reads CASSLPTDYEQYF. CDR3 bases: TGTGCCAGCAGCTTACCGACAGACTACGAACAGTACTTC. V usage is TRBV11-3 and J usage is TRBJ2-7, with D tentatively TRBD1 or TRBD2 (5 bases each). The CDR3 sequence is 13 residues long. In germline, CDR1 is SGHNT, CDR2 YENEEA.

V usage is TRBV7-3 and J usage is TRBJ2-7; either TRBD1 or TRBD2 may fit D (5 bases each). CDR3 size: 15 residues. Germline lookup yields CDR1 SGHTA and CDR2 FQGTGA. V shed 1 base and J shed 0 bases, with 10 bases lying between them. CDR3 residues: CASSLNPGSSYEQYF. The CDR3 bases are TGTGCCAGCAGCTTAAATCCAGGGAGCTCCTACGAGCAGTACTTC. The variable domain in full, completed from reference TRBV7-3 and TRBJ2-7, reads GAGVSQTPSNKVTEKGKYVELRCDPISGHTALYWYRQSLGQGPEFLIYFQGTGAADDSGLPNDRFFAVRPEGSVSTLKIQRTERGDSAVYLCASSLNPGSSYEQYFGPGTRLTVT.

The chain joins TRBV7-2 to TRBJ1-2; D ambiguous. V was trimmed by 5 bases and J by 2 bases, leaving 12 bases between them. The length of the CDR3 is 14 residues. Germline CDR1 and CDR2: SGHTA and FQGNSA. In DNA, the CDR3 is TGTGCCAGCAGCGTTCAGGCCAGCAACTATGGCTACACCTTC. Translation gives CASSVQASNYGYTF.

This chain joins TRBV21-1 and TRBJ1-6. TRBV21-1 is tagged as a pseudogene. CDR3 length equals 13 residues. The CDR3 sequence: CASSTSRASPLHF. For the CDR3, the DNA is TGTGCCAGCAGCACCAGCCGTGCTTCACCCCTCCACTTT.

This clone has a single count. The CDR3 region is CASSFRDEQPQHF. The CDR3 DNA reads as TGTGCCAGCAGTTTCAGGGATGAACAGCCCCAGCATTTT. The chain joins TRBV2 to TRBJ1-5, with D possibly matching TRBD1 (5 bases). This CDR3 is 13 amino acids long. V was trimmed by 5 bases and J by 7 bases, leaving 12 bases between them. Germline CDR1 SNHLY, CDR2 FYNNEI. Combining the CDR3 with reference TRBV2 and TRBJ1-5 gives the whole variable domain EPEVTQTPSHQVTQMGQEVILRCVPISNHLYFYWYRQILGQKVEFLVSFYNNEISEKSEIFDDQFSVERPDGSNFTLKIRSTKLEDSAMYFCASSFRDEQPQHFGDGTRLSIL.

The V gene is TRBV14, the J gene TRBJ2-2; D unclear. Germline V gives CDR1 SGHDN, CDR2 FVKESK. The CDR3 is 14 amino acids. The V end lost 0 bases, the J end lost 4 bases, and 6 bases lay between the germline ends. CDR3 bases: TGTGCCAGCAGCCAAGAATGGGGCACCGGGGAGCTGTTTTTT. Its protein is CASSQEWGTGELFF. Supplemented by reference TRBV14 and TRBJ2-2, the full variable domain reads EAGVTQFPSHSVIEKGQTVTLRCDPISGHDNLYWYRRVMGKEIKFLLHFVKESKQDESGMPNNRFLAERTGGTYSTLKVQPAELEDSGVYFCASSQEWGTGELFFGEGSRLTVL.

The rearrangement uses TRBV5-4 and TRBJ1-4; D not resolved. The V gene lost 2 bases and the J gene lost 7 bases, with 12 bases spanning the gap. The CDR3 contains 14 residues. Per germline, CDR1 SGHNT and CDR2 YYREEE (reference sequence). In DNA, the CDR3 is TGTGCCAGCAGCTTTGGAGGGATCGGTGAAAAACTGTTTTTT. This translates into CASSFGGIGEKLFF.

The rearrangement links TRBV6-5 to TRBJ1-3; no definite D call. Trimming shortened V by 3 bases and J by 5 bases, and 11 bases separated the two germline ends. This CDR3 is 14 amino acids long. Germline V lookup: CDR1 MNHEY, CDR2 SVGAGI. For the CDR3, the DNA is TGTGCCAGCAGTTATGCGGCAGAAAGAAACACCATATATTTT. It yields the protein CASSYAAERNTIYF.

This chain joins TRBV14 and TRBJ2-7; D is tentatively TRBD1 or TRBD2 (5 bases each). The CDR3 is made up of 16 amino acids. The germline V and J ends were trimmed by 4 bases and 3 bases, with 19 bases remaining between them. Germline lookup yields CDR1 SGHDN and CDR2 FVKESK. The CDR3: CASSLGDQDMDYEQYF. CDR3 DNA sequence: TGTGCCAGCAGCCTAGGGGACCAGGACATGGACTACGAGCAGTACTTC.

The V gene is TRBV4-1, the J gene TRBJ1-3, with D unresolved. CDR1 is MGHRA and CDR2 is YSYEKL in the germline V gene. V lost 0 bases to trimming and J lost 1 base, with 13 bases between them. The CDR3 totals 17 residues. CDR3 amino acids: CASSQDDSIVSGNTIYF. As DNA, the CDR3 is TGCGCCAGCAGCCAAGATGATTCCATCGTTTCTGGAAACACCATATATTTT.

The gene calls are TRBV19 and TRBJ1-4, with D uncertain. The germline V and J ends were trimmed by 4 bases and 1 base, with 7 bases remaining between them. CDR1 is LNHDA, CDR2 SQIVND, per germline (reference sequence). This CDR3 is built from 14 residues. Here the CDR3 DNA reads TGTGCCAGTAGTAAGGGCGGAACTAATGAAAAACTGTTTTTT. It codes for CASSKGGTNEKLFF.

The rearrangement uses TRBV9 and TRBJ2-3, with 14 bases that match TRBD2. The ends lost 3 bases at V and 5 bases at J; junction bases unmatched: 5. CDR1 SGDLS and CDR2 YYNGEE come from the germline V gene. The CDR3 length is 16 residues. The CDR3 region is CASSARTSGGIDTQYF. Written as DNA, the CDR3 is TGTGCCAGCAGCGCCCGGACTAGCGGGGGGATAGATACGCAGTATTTT.

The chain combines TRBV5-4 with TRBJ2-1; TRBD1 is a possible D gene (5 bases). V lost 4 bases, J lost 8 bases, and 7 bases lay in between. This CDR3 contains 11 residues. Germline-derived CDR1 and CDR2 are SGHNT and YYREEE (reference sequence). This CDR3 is CASSPGHEQFF. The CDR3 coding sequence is TGTGCCAGCAGCCCAGGGCATGAGCAGTTCTTC.

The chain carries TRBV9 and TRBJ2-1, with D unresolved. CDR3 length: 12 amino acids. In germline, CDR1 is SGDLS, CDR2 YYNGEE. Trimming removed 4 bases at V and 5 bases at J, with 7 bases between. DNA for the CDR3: TGTGCCAGCAGCCCCCAGGACAATGAGCAGTTCTTC. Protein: CASSPQDNEQFF.

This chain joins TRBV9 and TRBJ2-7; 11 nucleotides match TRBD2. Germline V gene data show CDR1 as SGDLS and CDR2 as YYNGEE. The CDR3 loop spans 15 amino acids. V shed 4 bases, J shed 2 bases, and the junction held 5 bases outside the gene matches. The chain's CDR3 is CASSPPSGGPYEQYF. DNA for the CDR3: TGTGCCAGCAGCCCACCTAGCGGGGGGCCCTACGAGCAGTACTTC. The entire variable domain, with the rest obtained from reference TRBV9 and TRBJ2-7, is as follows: DSGVTQTPKHLITATGQRVTLRCSPRSGDLSVYWYQQSLDQGLQFLIQYYNGEERAKGNILERFSAQQFPDLHSELNLSSLELGDSALYFCASSPPSGGPYEQYFGPGTRLTVT.